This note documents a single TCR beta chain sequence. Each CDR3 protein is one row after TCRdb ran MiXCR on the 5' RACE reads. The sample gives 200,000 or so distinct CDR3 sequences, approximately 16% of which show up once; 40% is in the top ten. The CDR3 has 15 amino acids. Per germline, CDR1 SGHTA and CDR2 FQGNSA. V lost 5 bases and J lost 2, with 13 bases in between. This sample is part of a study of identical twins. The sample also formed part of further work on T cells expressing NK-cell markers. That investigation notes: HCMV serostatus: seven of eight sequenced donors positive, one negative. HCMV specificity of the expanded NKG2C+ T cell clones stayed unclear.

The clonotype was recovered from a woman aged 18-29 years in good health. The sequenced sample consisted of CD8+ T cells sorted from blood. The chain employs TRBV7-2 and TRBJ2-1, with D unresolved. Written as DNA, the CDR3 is TGTGCCAGCAGCCTCCGACTCCCACCCTACAATGAGCAGTTCTTC. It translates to CASSLRLPPYNEQFF. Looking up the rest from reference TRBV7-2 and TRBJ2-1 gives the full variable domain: GAGVSQSPSNKVTEKGKDVELRCDPISGHTALYWYRQSLGQGLEFLIYFQGNSAPDKSGLPSDRFSAERTGGSVSTLTIQRTQQEDSAVYLCASSLRLPPYNEQFFGPGTRLTVL.